This T cell receptor (beta chain) was sequenced in a study of blood T cell repertoires in COVID-19. Turning to the study itself: Collection of acute and convalescent COVID-19 samples took place in the United States, Italy and Spain. Sources were T cells, B-cell-depleted T cells, or PBMCs; the material itself was cDNA or gDNA.

Authors' processing steps: Amplification of reference gene primers was used by the study to estimate nucleated cell counts. Using immunoSEQ multiplex PCR, the repertoire was profiled, and TCRdb retains in-frame clones only, with some absent. Clonal size and the V and J genes are those of that table, whereas D and trimming came from the DNA. This sample yields roughly 210,000 clones, of which around 89% are seen a single time; about 1.7% belongs to the top ten. Looked up from germline, CDR1 is MGHDK and CDR2 is SYGVNS. The germline V and J ends were trimmed by 1 base and 9 bases, with 19 bases remaining between them. The CDR3 sequence is 16 residues long.

The sequencing input was peripheral blood. This TCR was recovered from a man between 65 and 80 years old with acute or convalescent COVID-19. The gene calls are TRBV25-1 and TRBJ2-1, with no clear D. The CDR3 DNA sequence: TGTGCCAGCAGTGAATTAGTCGGCCTGAGGATCGGTGAGCAGTTCTTC. Translating it yields CASSELVGLRIGEQFF.